A single sample gave rise to the 7 T cell receptor beta chains below, sequenced in a study of beta chain features in type 1 diabetes. Study findings and constraints: Patients with Type 1 diabetes showed moderately but significantly shorter TCRB CDR3s in all four CD4+ subsets.

The antigens these receptors bind are not known. Expressed TCRB transcripts got sequenced, as all isolated RNA was reverse transcribed. Using immunoSEQ multiplex PCR, the repertoire was profiled, and TCRdb retains in-frame clones only, with some absent. Here the sample spans hundreds of thousands of clones, about 15% being singletons. The sample was naive CD4+ T cells from blood. The source of these receptors is a man younger than 30 with type 1 diabetes.

The chain uses TRBV29-1 and TRBJ1-1, with 10 bases identical to TRBD1. CDR1 is SQVTM, CDR2 ANQGSEA, per germline. The CDR3 totals 13 residues. Trimming at V came to 6 bases and at J to 5 bases, leaving 6 bases not matched to a gene. The DNA for the CDR3 is TGCAGCGTCGCGGGACAGGGGTGGACTGAAGCTTTCTTT. This encodes CSVAGQGWTEAFF.

V usage is TRBV21-1 and J usage is TRBJ2-5; the table names TRBD2, a call not compared with the DNA. TRBV21-1 is shown as a pseudogene. The CDR3 loop spans 19 amino acids. CDR3 amino acids: CASSKAHPGGERCSETQYF. CDR3 bases: TGTGCCAGCAGCAAAGCGCATCCAGGCGGGGAGAGGTGTTCGGAGACCCAGTACTTC.

The chain has TRBV4-2 and TRBJ2-3; D might be TRBD2 (7 bases). Germline CDR1 is LGHNA and CDR2 is YNFKEQ. Trimming removed 1 base at V and 1 base at J, with 21 bases between. The CDR3 has 19 residues. This CDR3 reads CASSQGGLGAGDGTDTQYF. The CDR3 nucleotides read TGTGCCAGCAGCCAAGGGGGCTTGGGGGCGGGAGATGGCACAGATACGCAGTATTTT.

V gene TRBV7-8 combines with J gene TRBJ2-5, with 7 nucleotides matching TRBD2. The CDR3 is 16 amino acids. V was clipped by 3 bases and J by 2 bases; unmatched bases: 9. CDR1 is SGHVS and CDR2 is FQNEAQ in the germline V gene. CDR3 DNA sequence: TGTGCCAGCAGCTTTTCTAGCGGAACACTGCAAGAGACCCAGTACTTC. Translation gives CASSFSSGTLQETQYF.

This clone was recorded a few times. The gene calls are TRBV15 and TRBJ2-5, with 9 bases identical to TRBD1. The CDR3 spans 12 residues. CDR1 is LNHNV and CDR2 is YYDKDF in the germline V gene (reference sequence). V shed 2 bases, J shed 11 bases, and the junction held 3 bases outside the gene matches. This CDR3 reads CATSRPGTGQYF. CDR3 sequence (DNA): TGTGCCACCAGCAGACCCGGGACAGGGCAGTACTTC.

The table lists this clone with a few counts. The chain has TRBV5-1 and TRBJ2-1, with a possible D match to TRBD2 (6 bases). V was pared by 2 bases and J by 3 bases, with 12 bases between. Germline values: CDR1 SGHRS, CDR2 YFSETQ. The CDR3 runs to 15 residues. The CDR3 DNA reads TGCGCCAGCAGCTTTCCCAGCGGGCTCTACAATGAGCAGTTCTTC. The encoded protein is CASSFPSGLYNEQFF.

The V call is TRBV14, the J call TRBJ1-2; 9 bases are a match to TRBD1. The CDR3 consists of 15 residues. V gave up 1 base and J gave up 7 bases; unmatched junction bases: 7. Germline loops: CDR1 SGHDN, CDR2 FVKESK. CDR3 region: CASSQAGTGSSGYTF. The DNA of the CDR3 is TGTGCCAGCAGCCAAGCCGGGACAGGGAGCAGTGGCTACACCTTC. Using reference TRBV14 and TRBJ1-2 for the parts outside the CDR3, the full variable domain is EAGVTQFPSHSVIEKGQTVTLRCDPISGHDNLYWYRRVMGKEIKFLLHFVKESKQDESGMPNNRFLAERTGGTYSTLKVQPAELEDSGVYFCASSQAGTGSSGYTFGSGTRLTVV.